The clone carrying this T cell receptor beta chain was found a few times. Its antigen is undetermined. This CDR3 spans 15 amino acids. In germline, CDR1 is SGHAT, CDR2 FQNNGV. Losses at the gene ends were 5 bases for V and 0 bases for J; bases not matched to a gene: 4. This specimen belongs to a study of identical twins. Unique molecular identifiers were present on the cDNA, which also gained a universal primer site by template switching. TCRdb re-derived calls from the 5' RACE reads in MiXCR, one entry per CDR3 protein. The repertoire holds about 240,000 distinct CDR3 sequences, approximately 10% seen once, with roughly 10% in the top ten. Broader study findings: High-abundance cord blood beta clonotypes had fewer insertions; memory repertoires showed none. Less excess twin sharing appeared in beta out-of-frame sequences. Zero-insertion analyses could be partly confounded by invariant MAIT and iNKT cells.

The chain links TRBV11-2 to TRBJ2-1; the match to TRBD2 covers 7 bases. This clonotype was obtained from a man between 45 and 60 years old in good health. Sequencing used memory T cells sorted from blood. The CDR3 spells CASSLGGFSYNEQFF. The CDR3 nucleotides are TGTGCCAGCAGCCTCGGGGGGTTCTCCTACAATGAGCAGTTCTTC.